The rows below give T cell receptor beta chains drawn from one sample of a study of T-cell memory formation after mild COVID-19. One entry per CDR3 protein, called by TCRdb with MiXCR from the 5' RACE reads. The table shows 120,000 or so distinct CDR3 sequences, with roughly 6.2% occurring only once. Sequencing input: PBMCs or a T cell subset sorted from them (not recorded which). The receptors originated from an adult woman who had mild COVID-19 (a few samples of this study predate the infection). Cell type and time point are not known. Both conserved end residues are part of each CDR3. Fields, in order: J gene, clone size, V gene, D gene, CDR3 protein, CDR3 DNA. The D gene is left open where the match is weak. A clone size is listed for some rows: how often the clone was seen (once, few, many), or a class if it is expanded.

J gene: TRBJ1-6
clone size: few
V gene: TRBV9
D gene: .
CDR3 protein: CASSTGDGYNSPLHF
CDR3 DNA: TGTGCCAGCAGTACTGGGGACGGCTATAATTCACCCCTCCACTTT

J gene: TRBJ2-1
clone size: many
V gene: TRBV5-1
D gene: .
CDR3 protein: CASSLASTLYNEQFF
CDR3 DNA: TGCGCCAGCAGCTTGGCCAGTACCCTCTACAATGAGCAGTTCTTC

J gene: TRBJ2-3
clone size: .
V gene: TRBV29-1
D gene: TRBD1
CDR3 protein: CSVLGTVTDTQYF
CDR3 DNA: TGCAGCGTTTTGGGGACAGTCACAGATACGCAGTATTTT

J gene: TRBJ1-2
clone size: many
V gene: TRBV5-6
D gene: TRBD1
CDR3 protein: CASSLPGQGHGYTF
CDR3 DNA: TGTGCCAGCAGCTTGCCAGGACAGGGCCACGGCTACACCTTC

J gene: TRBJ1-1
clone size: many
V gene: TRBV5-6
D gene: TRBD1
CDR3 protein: CASSLVAGGLKNTEAFF
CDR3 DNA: TGTGCCAGCAGCTTGGTGGCAGGGGGCTTGAAGAACACTGAAGCTTTCTTT

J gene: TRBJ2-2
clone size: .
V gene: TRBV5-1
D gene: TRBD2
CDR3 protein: CASSPRTSGTNTGELFF
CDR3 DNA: TGCGCCAGCAGCCCCCGGACTAGCGGGACGAACACCGGGGAGCTGTTTTTT

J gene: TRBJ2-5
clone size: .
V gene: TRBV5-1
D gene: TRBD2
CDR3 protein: CASSLIAGGPSETQYF
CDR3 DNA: TGCGCCAGCAGCTTAATAGCGGGAGGGCCGTCGGAGACCCAGTACTTC

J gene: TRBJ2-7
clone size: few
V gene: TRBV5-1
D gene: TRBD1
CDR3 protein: CASSGQGNLGYEQYF
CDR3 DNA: TGCGCCAGCAGCGGACAGGGAAATTTAGGCTACGAGCAGTACTTC

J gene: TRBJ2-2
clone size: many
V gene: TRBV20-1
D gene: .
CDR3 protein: CSARPGTGELFF
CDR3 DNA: TGCAGTGCTAGACCTGGCACCGGGGAGCTGTTTTTT

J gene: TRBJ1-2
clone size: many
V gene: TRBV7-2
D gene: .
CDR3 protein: CASSLALRNYGYTF
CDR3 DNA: TGTGCCAGCAGCTTAGCATTGAGGAACTATGGCTACACCTTC

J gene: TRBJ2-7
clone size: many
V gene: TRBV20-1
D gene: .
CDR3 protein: CSARLGLAPYEQYF
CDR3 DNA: TGCAGTGCTAGGTTAGGGCTAGCGCCCTACGAGCAGTACTTC

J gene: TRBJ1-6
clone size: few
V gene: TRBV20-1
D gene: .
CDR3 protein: CSALSPFYNSPLHF
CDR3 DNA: TGCAGTGCCCTTAGTCCGTTCTATAATTCACCCCTCCACTTT

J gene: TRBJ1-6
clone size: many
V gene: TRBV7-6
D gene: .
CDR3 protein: CASSSGIYNSPLHF
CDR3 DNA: TGTGCCAGCAGCTCCGGGATCTATAATTCACCCCTCCACTTT

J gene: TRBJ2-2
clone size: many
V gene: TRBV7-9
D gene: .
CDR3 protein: CASSPRLGDTGELFF
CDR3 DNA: TGTGCCAGCAGCCCCCGGCTAGGGGATACCGGGGAGCTGTTTTTT

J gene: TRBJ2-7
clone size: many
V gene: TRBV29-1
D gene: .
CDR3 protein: CSVEQDPSYEQYF
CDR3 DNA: TGCAGCGTTGAACAGGACCCCTCCTACGAGCAGTACTTC

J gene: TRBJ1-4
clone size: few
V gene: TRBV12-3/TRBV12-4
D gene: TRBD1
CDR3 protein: CASSLTGDDYEKLFF
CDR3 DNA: TGTGCCAGCAGTTTAACAGGGGACGACTATGAAAAACTGTTTTTT

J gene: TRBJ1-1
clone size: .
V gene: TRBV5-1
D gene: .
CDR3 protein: CASSPTSSTTNTEAFF
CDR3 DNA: TGCGCCAGCAGCCCAACAAGCTCCACCACGAACACTGAAGCTTTCTTT

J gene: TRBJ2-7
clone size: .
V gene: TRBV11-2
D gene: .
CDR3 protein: CASSLRRISYEQYF
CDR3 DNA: TGTGCCAGCAGCTTAAGGAGGATCTCCTACGAGCAGTACTTC

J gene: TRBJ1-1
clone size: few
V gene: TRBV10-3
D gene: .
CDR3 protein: CAISESRNTEAFF
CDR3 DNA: TGTGCCATCAGTGAGTCGAGGAACACTGAAGCTTTCTTT

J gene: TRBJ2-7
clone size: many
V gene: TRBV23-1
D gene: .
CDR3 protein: CASSQSSEQYF
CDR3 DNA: TGCGCCAGCAGTCAATCGAGCGAGCAGTACTTC

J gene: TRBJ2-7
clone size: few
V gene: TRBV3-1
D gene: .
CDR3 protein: CASSQGTGPYEQYF
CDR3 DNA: TGTGCCAGCAGCCAAGGAACGGGTCCCTACGAGCAGTACTTC

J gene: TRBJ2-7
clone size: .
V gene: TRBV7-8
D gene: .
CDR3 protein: CASSSRDLALRQYF
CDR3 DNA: TGTGCCAGCAGCAGCAGGGATTTGGCATTGAGACAGTACTTC

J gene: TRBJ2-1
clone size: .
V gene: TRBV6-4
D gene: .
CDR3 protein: CASSDSSTRYNEQFF
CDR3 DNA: TGTGCCAGCAGTGACTCCTCCACTCGTTACAATGAGCAGTTCTTC

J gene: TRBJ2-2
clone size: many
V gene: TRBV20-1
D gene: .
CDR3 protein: CSASRRGGRELFF
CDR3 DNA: TGCAGTGCTAGTCGGAGGGGAGGCCGGGAGCTGTTTTTT

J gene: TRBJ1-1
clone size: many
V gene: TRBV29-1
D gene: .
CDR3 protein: CSVRNTEAFF
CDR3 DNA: TGCAGCGTGCGGAACACTGAAGCTTTCTTT

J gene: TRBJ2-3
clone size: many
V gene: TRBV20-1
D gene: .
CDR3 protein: CSASPLTGLTDTQYF
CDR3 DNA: TGCAGTGCTAGCCCCTTAACAGGGTTAACAGATACGCAGTATTTT

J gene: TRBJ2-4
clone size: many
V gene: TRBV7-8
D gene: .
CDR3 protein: CASSLGAAKNIQYF
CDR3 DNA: TGTGCCAGCAGCTTAGGTGCGGCCAAAAACATTCAGTACTTC

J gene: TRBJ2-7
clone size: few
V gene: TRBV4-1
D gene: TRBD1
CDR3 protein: CASSQEGSRGPYEQYF
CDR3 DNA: TGCGCCAGCAGCCAAGAGGGGAGCAGGGGGCCCTACGAGCAGTACTTC

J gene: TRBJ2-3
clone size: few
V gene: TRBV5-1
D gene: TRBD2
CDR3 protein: CASSLIRLAGREDTQYF
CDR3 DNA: TGCGCCAGCAGCTTGATCAGACTAGCGGGGAGGGAAGATACGCAGTATTTT

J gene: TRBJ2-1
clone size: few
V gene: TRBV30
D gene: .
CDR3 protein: CAWKSGSYNEQFF
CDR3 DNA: TGTGCCTGGAAGAGTGGCTCCTACAATGAGCAGTTCTTC

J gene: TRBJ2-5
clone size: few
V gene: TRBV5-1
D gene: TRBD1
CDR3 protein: CASTRTGGFQETQYF
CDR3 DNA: TGCGCCAGCACTAGGACAGGGGGCTTTCAAGAGACCCAGTACTTC

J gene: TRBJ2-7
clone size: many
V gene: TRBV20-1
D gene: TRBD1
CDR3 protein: CSARATTGGEQYF
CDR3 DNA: TGCAGTGCTAGAGCTACGACAGGGGGCGAGCAGTACTTC

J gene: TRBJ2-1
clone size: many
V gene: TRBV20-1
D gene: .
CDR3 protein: CSASRLGNEQFF
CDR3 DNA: TGCAGTGCTAGTCGTTTAGGCAATGAGCAGTTCTTC

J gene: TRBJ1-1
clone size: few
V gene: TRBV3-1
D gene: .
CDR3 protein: CASSQGVRFWLF
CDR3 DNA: TGTGCCAGCAGCCAAGGTGTTAGGTTCTGGCTCTTT

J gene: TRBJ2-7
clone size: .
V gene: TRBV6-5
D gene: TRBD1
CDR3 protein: CASSTGDEQYF
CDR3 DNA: TGTGCCAGCAGTACAGGGGACGAGCAGTACTTC

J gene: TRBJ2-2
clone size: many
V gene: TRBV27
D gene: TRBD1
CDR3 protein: CASRPYQQGRGGELFF
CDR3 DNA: TGTGCCAGCAGACCCTACCAACAGGGGCGCGGCGGGGAGCTGTTTTTT

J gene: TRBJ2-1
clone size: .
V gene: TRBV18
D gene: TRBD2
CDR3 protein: CASSPPRSSGRTEQFF
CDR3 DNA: TGTGCCAGCTCACCACCGAGGTCGAGCGGGAGGACCGAGCAGTTCTTC

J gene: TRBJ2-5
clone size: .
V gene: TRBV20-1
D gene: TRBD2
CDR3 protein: CSATRTSGGYQETQYF
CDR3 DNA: TGCAGTGCCACCAGGACTAGCGGGGGGTACCAAGAGACCCAGTACTTC

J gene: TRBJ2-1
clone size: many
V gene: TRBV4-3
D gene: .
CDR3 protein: CASSQWRDSSYNEQFF
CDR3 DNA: TGCGCCAGCAGCCAATGGCGGGACAGCTCCTACAATGAGCAGTTCTTC

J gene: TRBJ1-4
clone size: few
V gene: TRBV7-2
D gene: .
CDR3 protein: CASSLAMRPGDEKLFF
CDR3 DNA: TGTGCCAGCAGCTTAGCGATGCGACCAGGCGATGAAAAACTGTTTTTT

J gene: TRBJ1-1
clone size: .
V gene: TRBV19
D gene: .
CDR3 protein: CASMTGGENTEAFF
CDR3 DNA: TGTGCCAGTATGACGGGGGGAGAGAACACTGAAGCTTTCTTT

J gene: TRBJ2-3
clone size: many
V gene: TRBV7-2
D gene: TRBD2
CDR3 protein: CASSPRASGDTQYF
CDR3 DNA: TGTGCCAGCAGCCCCAGGGCTAGCGGAGATACGCAGTATTTT

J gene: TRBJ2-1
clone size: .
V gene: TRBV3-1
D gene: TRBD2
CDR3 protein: CASSQPRAGIYNEQFF
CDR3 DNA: TGTGCCAGCAGCCAACCAAGAGCGGGAATTTACAATGAGCAGTTCTTC

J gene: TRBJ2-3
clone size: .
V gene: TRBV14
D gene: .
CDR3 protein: CASSQVFMTADTQYF
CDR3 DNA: TGTGCCAGCAGCCAAGTTTTTATGACAGCAGATACGCAGTATTTT

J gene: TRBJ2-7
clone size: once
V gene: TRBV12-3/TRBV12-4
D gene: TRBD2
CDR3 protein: CASSSLAGDPEQYF
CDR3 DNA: TGTGCCAGCAGTTCACTAGCGGGGGACCCGGAGCAGTACTTC

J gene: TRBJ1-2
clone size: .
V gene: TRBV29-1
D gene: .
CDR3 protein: CSVGQAAYGYTF
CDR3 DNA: TGCAGCGTTGGGCAGGCTGCCTATGGCTACACCTTC

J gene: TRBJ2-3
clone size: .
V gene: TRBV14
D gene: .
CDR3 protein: CASSQDLRLRVDTQYF
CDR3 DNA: TGTGCCAGCAGCCAAGATCTACGACTAAGGGTGGATACGCAGTATTTT

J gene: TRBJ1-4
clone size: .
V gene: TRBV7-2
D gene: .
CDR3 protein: CASSPGGGRATNEKLFF
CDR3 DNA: TGTGCCAGCAGCCCCGGCGGAGGGCGTGCAACTAATGAAAAACTGTTTTTT

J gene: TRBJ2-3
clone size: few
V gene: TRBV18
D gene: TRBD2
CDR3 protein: CASSPLSGLAGADTQYF
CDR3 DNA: TGTGCCAGCTCACCACTGTCGGGACTAGCGGGAGCAGATACGCAGTATTTT

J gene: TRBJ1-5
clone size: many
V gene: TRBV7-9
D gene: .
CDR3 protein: CASRAAEGNQPQHF
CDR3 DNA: TGTGCCAGCAGAGCGGCGGAGGGCAATCAGCCCCAGCATTTT

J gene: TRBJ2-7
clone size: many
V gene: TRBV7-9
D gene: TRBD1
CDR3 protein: CASSPRDRALEQYF
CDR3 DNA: TGTGCCAGCAGCCCACGGGACAGGGCCCTAGAGCAGTACTTC

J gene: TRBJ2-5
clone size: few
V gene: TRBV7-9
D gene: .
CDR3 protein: CASSRETQYF
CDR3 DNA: TGTGCCAGCAGCCGAGAGACCCAGTACTTC

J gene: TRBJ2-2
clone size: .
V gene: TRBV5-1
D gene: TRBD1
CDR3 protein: CASSRDSKTGELFF
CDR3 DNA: TGCGCCAGCAGCCGGGACAGCAAGACCGGGGAGCTGTTTTTT

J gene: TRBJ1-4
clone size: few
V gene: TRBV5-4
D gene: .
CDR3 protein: CASSRIGGMHEKLFF
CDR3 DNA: TGTGCCAGCAGCCGTATCGGAGGGATGCATGAAAAACTGTTTTTT